This T cell receptor beta chain was found in a study of T cells after yellow fever vaccination. This clonotype was counted a single time. Trimming pared 4 bases from V and 10 bases from J, leaving 20 bases between. This CDR3 is 15 amino acids long. Germline V lookup: CDR1 SEHNR, CDR2 FQNEAQ (reference sequence). Universal primer sites and UMIs were introduced during 5'RACE template-switching synthesis of TCR cDNA. One entry per CDR3 protein results from TCRdb running MiXCR on the 5' RACE reads. The table lists under 700,000 distinct CDR3 sequences, around a sixth of them singletons. The chain joins TRBV7-9 to TRBJ1-5, with D maybe TRBD1 (5 bases). The TCR comes from a man younger than 30 who received the YFV17D yellow fever vaccine. Here the sequenced sample was PBMCs, taken 5 to 6 days after the first yellow fever vaccination. CDR3 loop: CASSSFAGTRGPQHF. The CDR3 coding sequence is TGTGCCAGCAGCTCCTTCGCCGGGACGAGAGGACCCCAGCATTTT. The full variable domain, rest sourced from reference TRBV7-9 and TRBJ1-5, is DTGVSQNPRHKITKRGQNVTFRCDPISEHNRLYWYRQTLGQGPEFLTYFQNEAQLEKSRLLSDRFSAERPKGSFSTLEIQRTEQGDSAMYLCASSSFAGTRGPQHFGDGTRLSIL.